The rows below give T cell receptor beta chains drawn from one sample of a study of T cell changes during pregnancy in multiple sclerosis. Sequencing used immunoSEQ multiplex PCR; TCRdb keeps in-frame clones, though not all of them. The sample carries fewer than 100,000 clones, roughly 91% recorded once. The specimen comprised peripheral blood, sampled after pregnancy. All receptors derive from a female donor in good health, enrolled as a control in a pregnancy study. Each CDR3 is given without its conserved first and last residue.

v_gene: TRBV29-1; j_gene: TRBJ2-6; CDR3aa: SVDDGAGANVLT
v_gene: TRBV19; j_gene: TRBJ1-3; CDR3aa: ASSIGTAGNTIY
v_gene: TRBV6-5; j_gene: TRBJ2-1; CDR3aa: ASSPSSYNEQF
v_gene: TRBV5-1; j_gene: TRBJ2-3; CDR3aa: ASSLLLAGTTDTQY
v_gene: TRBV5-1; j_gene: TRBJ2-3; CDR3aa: ASSLAPGGTDTQY
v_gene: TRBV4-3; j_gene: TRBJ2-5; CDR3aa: ASSRNGETQY
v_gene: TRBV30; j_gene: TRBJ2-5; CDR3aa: AWSVGQGVKTQY
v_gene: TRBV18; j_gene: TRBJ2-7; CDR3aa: ASSRGDPTTQY
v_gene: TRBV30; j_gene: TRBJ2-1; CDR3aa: AWRTGTINEQF
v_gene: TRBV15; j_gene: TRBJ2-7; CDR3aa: ATSRGRAGYEQY
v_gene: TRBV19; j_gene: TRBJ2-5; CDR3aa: ASRERSQETQY
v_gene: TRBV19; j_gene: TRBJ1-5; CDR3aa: ASSKRTGAAGPQH
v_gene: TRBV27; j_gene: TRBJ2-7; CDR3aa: ASSLVQGASYEQY
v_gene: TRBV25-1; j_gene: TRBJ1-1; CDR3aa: ASSSGRGSFTEAF
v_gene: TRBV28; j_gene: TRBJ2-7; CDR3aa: ASGPLSSYEQY
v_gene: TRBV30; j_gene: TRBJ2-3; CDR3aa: AWSGSVADTQY
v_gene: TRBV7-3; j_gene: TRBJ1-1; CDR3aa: ASSLHRESTEAF
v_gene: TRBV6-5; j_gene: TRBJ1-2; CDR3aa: ASSSVLAYGYT
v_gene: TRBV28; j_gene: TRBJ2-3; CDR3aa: ASSIGQGGADTQY
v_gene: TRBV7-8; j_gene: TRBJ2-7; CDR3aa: ASSKPGQGTHEQY
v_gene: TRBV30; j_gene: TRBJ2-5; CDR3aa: AWQSGQGSGTQY
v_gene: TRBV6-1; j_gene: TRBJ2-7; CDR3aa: ASRTGQGYEQY
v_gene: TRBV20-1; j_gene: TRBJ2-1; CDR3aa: SAPHREQF
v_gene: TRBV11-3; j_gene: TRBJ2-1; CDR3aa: ASSQMAGGRNEQF
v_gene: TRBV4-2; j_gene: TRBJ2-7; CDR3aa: ASSQTGLGNSEQY
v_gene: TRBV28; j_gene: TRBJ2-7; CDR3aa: ASTTGGWTSEQY
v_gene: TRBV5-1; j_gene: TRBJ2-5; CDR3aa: ASSLALAGLETQY
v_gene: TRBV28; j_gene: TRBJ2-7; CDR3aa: ASSQHGILASFEQY
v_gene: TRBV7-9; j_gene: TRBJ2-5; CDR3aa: ASSWGGTETQY
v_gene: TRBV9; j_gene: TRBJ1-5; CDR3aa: ASSPTGTPNQPQH
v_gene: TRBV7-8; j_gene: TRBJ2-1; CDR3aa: ASSTRSPNEQF
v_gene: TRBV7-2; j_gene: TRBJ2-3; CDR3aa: ASSPGTRYTDTQY
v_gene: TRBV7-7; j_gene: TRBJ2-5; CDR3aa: ASSLQQGPETQY
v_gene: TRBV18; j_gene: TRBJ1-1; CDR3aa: ASSPRGLTGGMATEAF
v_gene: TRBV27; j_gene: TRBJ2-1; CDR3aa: ASGTGGLDEQF
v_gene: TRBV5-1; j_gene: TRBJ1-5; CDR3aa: ASSPQGAGQPQH
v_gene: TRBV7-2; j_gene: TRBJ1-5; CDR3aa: ASSPLTGGVQPQH
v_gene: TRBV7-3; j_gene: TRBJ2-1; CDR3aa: ASSLGLAGGNEQF
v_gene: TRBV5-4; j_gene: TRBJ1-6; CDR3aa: ASSPDRGGSYNSPLH
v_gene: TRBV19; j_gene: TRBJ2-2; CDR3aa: ASSILGTGELF
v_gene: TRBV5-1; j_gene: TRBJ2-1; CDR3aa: ASSLDGGAPDEQF
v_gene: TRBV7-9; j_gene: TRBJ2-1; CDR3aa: ASSPTGGINEQF
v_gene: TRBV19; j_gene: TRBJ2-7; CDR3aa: ASSDTGVHEQY
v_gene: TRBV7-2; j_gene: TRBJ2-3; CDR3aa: ASGQGRSTDTQY
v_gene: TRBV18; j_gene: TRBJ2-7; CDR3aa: ASPRRRWEGIVYEQY
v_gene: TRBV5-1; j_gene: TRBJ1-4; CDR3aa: ASSPGTGRNEKLF
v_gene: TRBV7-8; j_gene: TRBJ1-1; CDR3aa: ASSLVRTRPNTEAF
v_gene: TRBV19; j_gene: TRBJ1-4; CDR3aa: ASKGKGGHEKLF
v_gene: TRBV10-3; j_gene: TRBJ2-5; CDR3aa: ATTSGRALETQY
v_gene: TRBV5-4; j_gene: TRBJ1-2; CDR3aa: ASSLGDSSNYGYT
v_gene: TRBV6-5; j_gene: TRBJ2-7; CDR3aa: ASSYSIAETPYEQY
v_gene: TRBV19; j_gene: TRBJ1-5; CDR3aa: ASLPGTGGISNQPQH
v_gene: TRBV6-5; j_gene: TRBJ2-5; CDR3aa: ASSYSFRSTRH
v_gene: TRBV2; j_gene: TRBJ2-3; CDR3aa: ASSASSGGANTQY